The 2 T cell receptor beta chains in this list originate from one sample, sequenced in a study of blood T cell repertoires in COVID-19. Generated by immunoSEQ multiplex PCR, the TCRdb table keeps only in-frame clones and is missing some. There are about 140,000 clones in the sample; around 89% occur only once, and approximately 10% lies in the top ten. Input material: peripheral blood. Receptors were obtained from a woman of 80 years or more with acute or convalescent COVID-19.

The chain employs TRBV11-2 and TRBJ2-3, with TRBD2 matching over 13 bases. The CDR3 loop spans 16 amino acids. The germline V gene encodes CDR1 SGHAT and CDR2 FQNNGV. Trimming cost V 5 bases and J 4 bases; bases outside gene matches: 6. The CDR3 loop reads CASSRLGLAGADTQYF. CDR3 nucleotide sequence: TGTGCCAGCAGCCGCCTCGGACTAGCGGGGGCAGATACGCAGTATTTT. The full variable domain, in which reference TRBV11-2 and TRBJ2-3 provide the parts outside the CDR3, is EAGVAQSPRYKIIEKRQSVAFWCNPISGHATLYWYQQILGQGPKLLIQFQNNGVVDDSQLPKDRFSAERLKGVDSTLKIQPAKLEDSAVYLCASSRLGLAGADTQYFGPGTRLTVL.

Details on this clone: A junction end diverges from the germline sequence, so it may reflect a read error. The rearrangement uses TRBV7-2 and TRBJ2-7; D ambiguous. This CDR3 spans 15 amino acids. Looked up from germline, CDR1 is SGHTA and CDR2 is FQGNSA. The chain's CDR3 is CASTLVSSEVHEQYF. In nucleotides, the CDR3 is TGTGCCAGCACCTTAGTTAGTAGTGAGGTGCACGAGCAGTACTTC.